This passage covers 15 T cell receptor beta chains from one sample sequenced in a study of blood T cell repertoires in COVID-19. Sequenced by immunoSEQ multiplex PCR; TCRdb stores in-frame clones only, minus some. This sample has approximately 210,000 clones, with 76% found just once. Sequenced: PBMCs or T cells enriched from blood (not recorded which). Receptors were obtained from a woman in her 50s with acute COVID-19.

The CDR3 coding sequence is TGTGCCAGCAGCGGTCAAGAGGGGGTTGGGGGCTACACCTTC. Amino acid sequence: CASSGQEGVGGYTF. The chain joins TRBV7-2 to TRBJ1-2; D is possibly TRBD1 (6 bases). CDR3 length equals 14 residues. V dropped 5 bases and J dropped 8 bases, with 18 bases sitting between them. From germline, CDR1 is SGHTA and CDR2 FQGNSA. Full variable domain (remainder filled in from reference TRBV7-2 and TRBJ1-2): GAGVSQSPSNKVTEKGKDVELRCDPISGHTALYWYRQSLGQGLEFLIYFQGNSAPDKSGLPSDRFSAERTGGSVSTLTIQRTQQEDSAVYLCASSGQEGVGGYTFGSGTRLTVV.

The CDR3 bases are TGTGCCAGCAGCGTAGGACAGGGCGCCATTCAGTACTTC. Its protein product is CASSVGQGAIQYF. J is TRBJ2-4 and V is TRBV9; TRBD1 matches 7 bases. Unmatched junction bases numbered 3, after V lost 0 bases and J lost 9 bases. Per germline, CDR1 SGDLS and CDR2 YYNGEE. The CDR3 consists of 13 residues. Combining the CDR3 with reference TRBV9 and TRBJ2-4 gives the whole variable domain DSGVTQTPKHLITATGQRVTLRCSPRSGDLSVYWYQQSLDQGLQFLIQYYNGEERAKGNILERFSAQQFPDLHSELNLSSLELGDSALYFCASSVGQGAIQYFGAGTRLSVL.

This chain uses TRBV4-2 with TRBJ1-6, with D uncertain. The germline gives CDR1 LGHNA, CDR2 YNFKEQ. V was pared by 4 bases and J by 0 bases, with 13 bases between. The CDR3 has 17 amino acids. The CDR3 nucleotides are TGTGCCAGCAGCCCCCGCGGTCTGAACTCCTATAATTCACCCCTCCACTTT. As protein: CASSPRGLNSYNSPLHF.

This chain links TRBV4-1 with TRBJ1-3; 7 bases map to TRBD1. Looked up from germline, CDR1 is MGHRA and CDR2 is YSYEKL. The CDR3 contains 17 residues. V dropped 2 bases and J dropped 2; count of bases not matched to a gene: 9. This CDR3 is CASSQSAQQGPGNTIYF. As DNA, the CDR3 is TGCGCCAGCAGCCAATCCGCCCAACAGGGGCCTGGAAACACCATATATTTT.

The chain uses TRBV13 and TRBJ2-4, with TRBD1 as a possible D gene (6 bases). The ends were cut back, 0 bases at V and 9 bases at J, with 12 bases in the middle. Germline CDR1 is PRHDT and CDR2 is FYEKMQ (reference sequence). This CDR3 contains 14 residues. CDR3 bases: TGTGCCAGCAGCTTAGGGCCCCAAGGGGGCATTCAGTACTTC. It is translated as CASSLGPQGGIQYF.

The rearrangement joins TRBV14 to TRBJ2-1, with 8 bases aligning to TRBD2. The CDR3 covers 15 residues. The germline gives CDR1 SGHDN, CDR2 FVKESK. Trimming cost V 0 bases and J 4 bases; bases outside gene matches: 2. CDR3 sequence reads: CASSQDASGYNEQFF. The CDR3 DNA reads TGTGCCAGCAGCCAAGATGCTAGCGGGTACAATGAGCAGTTCTTC.

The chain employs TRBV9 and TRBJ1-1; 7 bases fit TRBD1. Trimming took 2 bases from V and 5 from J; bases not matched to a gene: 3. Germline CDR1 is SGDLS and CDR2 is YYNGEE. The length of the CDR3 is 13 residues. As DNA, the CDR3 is TGTGCCAGCAGCGTGCCAGGGGGTACTGAAGCTTTCTTT. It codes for CASSVPGGTEAFF.

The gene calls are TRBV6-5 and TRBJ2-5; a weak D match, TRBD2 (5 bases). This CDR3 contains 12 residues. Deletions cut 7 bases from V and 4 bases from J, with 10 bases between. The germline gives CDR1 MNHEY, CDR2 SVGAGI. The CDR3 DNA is TGTGCCAGCACCGGCCGGGGAGAGACCCAGTACTTC. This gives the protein CASTGRGETQYF.

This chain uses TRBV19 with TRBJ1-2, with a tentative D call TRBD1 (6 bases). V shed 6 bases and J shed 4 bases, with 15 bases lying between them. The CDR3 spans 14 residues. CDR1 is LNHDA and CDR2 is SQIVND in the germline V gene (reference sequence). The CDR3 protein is CASSNREMGYGYTF. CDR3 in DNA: TGTGCCAGTAGCAACAGGGAAATGGGCTATGGCTACACCTTC.

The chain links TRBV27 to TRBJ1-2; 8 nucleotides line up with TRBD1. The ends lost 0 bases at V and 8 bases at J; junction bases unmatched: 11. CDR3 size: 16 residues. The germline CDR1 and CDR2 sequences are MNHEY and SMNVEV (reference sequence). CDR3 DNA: TGTGCCAGCAGTTTATCATGGACAGGGAGGCTAGGAGGCTACACCTTC. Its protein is CASSLSWTGRLGGYTF.

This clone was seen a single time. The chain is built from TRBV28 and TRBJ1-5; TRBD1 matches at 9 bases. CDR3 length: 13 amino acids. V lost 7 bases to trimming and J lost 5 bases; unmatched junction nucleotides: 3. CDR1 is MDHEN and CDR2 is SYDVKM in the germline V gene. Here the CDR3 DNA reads TGTGCCAGCAACAGACAGGGGGATCAGCCCCAGCATTTT. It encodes CASNRQGDQPQHF.

The chain's CDR3 is CASSSFSTDTQYF. CDR3 sequence (DNA): TGTGCCAGCAGTTCCTTCAGCACAGATACGCAGTATTTT. The genes are TRBV27 and TRBJ2-3; D unclear. V shed 4 bases and J shed 0 bases, with 5 bases lying between them. Germline assignment: CDR1 MNHEY and CDR2 SMNVEV (reference sequence). This CDR3 is 13 amino acids long.

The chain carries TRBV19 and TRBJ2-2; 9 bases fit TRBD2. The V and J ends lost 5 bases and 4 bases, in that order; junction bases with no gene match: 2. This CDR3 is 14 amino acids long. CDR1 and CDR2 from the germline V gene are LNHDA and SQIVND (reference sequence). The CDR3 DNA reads TGTGCCAGTAGTTCGACTAGCGGCACCGGGGAGCTGTTTTTT. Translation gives CASSSTSGTGELFF.

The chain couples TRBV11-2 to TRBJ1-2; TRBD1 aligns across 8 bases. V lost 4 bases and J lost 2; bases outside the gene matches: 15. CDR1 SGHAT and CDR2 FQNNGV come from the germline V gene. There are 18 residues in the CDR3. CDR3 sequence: CASSSIRDRRRENYGYTF. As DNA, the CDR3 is TGTGCCAGCAGCTCTATCCGGGACAGGCGTCGAGAGAACTATGGCTACACCTTC.

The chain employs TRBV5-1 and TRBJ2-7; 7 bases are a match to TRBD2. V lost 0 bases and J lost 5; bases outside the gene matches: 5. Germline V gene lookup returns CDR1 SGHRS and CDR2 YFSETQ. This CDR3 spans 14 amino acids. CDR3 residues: CASSLGDYLDEQYV. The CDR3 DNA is TGCGCCAGCAGCTTGGGGGACTACCTGGACGAGCAGTACGTC.